This TCR beta chain was sequenced for a study of blood T cell repertoires in COVID-19. Whole-study context: Some COVID-19 samples were acute and others convalescent; all came from the United States, Italy and Spain. T cells, B-cell-depleted T cells, or PBMCs provided the cDNA or gDNA that served as material.

With V trimmed by 3 bases and J by 5 bases, 2 bases remained unmatched. The CDR3 consists of 13 residues. Germline assignment: CDR1 SGHRS and CDR2 YFSETQ. Assay used: immunoSEQ multiplex PCR; TCRdb lists only in-frame clones, some missing. The sample carries about 170,000 clones, approximately 82% recorded once. This clonotype was sampled from a woman aged 80 or older with acute or convalescent COVID-19. Material for sequencing was peripheral blood. The genes are TRBV5-1 and TRBJ2-1; 7 bases are shared with TRBD2. DNA of the CDR3: TGCGCCAGCAGCTCCCTAGCGGACAATGAGCAGTTCTTC. Translation: CASSSLADNEQFF.